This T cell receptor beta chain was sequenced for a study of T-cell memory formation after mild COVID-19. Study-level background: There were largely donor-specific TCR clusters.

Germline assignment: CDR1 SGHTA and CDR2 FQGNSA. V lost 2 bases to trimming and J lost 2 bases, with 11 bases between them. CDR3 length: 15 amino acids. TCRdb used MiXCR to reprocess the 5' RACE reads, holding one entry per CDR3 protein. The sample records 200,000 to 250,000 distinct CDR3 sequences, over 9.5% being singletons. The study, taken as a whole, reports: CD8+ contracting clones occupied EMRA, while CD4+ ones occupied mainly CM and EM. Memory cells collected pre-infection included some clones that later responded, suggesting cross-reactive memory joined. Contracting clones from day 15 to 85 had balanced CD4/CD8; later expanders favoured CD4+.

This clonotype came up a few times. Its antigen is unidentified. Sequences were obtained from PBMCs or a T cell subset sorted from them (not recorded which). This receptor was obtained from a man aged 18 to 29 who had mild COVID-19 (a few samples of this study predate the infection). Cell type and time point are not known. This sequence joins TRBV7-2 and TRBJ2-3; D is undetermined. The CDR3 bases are TGTGCCAGCAGCTTAATGGGTACTTTCACAGATACGCAGTATTTT. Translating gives CASSLMGTFTDTQYF.